The next 17 T cell receptor beta chains were all read from a single sample in a study of blood T cell repertoires in COVID-19. This table comes from immunoSEQ multiplex PCR, and its TCRdb copy is limited to in-frame clones, with some not included. Here the sample spans tens of thousands of clones, around 91% being singletons. Sequencing used peripheral blood. Receptors were obtained from a man aged 50 to 59 with COVID-19, enrolled during active disease.

The chain combines TRBV5-4 with TRBJ2-3, with D tentatively TRBD2 (6 bases). The CDR3 is 17 residues long. Deletions cut 4 bases from V and 0 bases from J, with 18 bases between. Germline V gene sequence: CDR1 SGHNT, CDR2 YYREEE (reference sequence). The CDR3 is CASSRLAVGASTDTQYF. The CDR3 nucleotides read TGTGCCAGCAGCCGCTTAGCGGTAGGGGCGAGCACAGATACGCAGTATTTT. The full variable domain, with the rest looked up from reference TRBV5-4 and TRBJ2-3, is ETGVTQSPTHLIKTRGQQVTLRCSSQSGHNTVSWYQQALGQGPQFIFQYYREEENGRGNFPPRFSGLQFPNYSSELNVNALELDDSALYLCASSRLAVGASTDTQYFGPGTRLTVL.

This clone has only one observation. The chain has TRBV3-1 (or the pseudogene TRBV3-2) and TRBJ1-1; possibly TRBD1 for D (5 bases). Per germline, CDR1 LGHDT and CDR2 YNNKEL (reference sequence). Trimming removed 1 base at V and 5 bases at J, with 11 bases between. The CDR3 is 14 residues long. In nucleotides, the CDR3 is TGTGCCAGCAGCCAAGGCAGGGCGTTGACTGAAGCTTTCTTT. Translating it yields CASSQGRALTEAFF.

This chain connects TRBV2 to TRBJ1-1; no definite D call. The V gene lost 4 bases and the J gene lost 4 bases, with 4 bases spanning the gap. CDR1 is SNHLY, CDR2 FYNNEI, per germline. The CDR3 consists of 11 residues. DNA for the CDR3: TGTGCCAGCAGTGTCCTCACTGAAGCTTTCTTT. This gives the protein CASSVLTEAFF.

The genes are TRBV9 and TRBJ2-1; 12 bases are a match to TRBD2. CDR1 is SGDLS and CDR2 is YYNGEE in the germline V gene. V shed 3 bases, J shed 2 bases, and the junction held 9 bases outside the gene matches. There are 18 residues in the CDR3. The CDR3 nucleotides read TGTGCCAGCAGCGCCTCCAGAGGGACTAGCGGGCCCTACAATGAGCAGTTCTTC. Protein: CASSASRGTSGPYNEQFF.

This clone showed up just once. The gene calls are TRBV6-2 or TRBV6-3 and TRBJ1-1, with TRBD1 as a possible D gene (6 bases). The CDR3 covers 19 residues. Looked up from germline, CDR1 is MNHEY and CDR2 is SVGEGT. Between the trimmed V and J ends, which lost 0 bases and 0 bases, there was a span of 20 bases. The CDR3 region is CASSYSTGGGGRVNTEAFF. The CDR3 DNA sequence: TGTGCCAGCAGTTACTCGACTGGGGGCGGGGGCAGGGTGAACACTGAAGCTTTCTTT.

This sequence joins TRBV18 and TRBJ1-6; D perhaps matches TRBD1 (6 bases). From germline, CDR1 is KGHSH and CDR2 LQKENI. This CDR3 is 16 amino acids long. Trimming removed 6 bases from V and 5 bases from J, with 17 bases in between. CDR3 in DNA: TGTGCCAGCTCGTGGGACATTCCGGGAAATAATTCACCCCTCCACTTT. Its translation: CASSWDIPGNNSPLHF.

The genes are TRBV2 and TRBJ1-5; no firm D call. Germline V lookup: CDR1 SNHLY, CDR2 FYNNEI. The germline V and J ends were trimmed by 4 bases and 6 bases, with 7 bases remaining between them. This CDR3 comprises 12 residues. The CDR3 here is CASSVMAQPQHF. The CDR3 bases are TGTGCCAGCAGTGTTATGGCTCAGCCCCAGCATTTT.

The chain carries TRBV12-3 or TRBV12-4 and TRBJ2-3; TRBD1 aligns across 7 bases. V was pared by 8 bases and J by 3 bases, with 5 bases of the junction left unmatched. CDR3 size: 13 residues. CDR3 nucleotide sequence: TGTGCCAGCGGCAGACAGGGAACAGATACGCAGTATTTT. Translation: CASGRQGTDTQYF.

The sample holds a few counts of this clone. The chain combines TRBV23-1 with TRBJ2-7; 9 bases are shared with TRBD2. TRBV23-1 is recorded as an ORF, its role being uncertain. The CDR3 has 16 residues. With V trimmed by 1 base and J by 4 bases, 8 bases remained unmatched. CDR3 sequence (DNA): TGCGCCAGCAGTCAATTTGGGGGGACTAGCAAGTACGAGCAGTACTTC. Amino acid sequence: CASSQFGGTSKYEQYF.

The CDR3 region is CASSLTYKTGVGSGYTF. The CDR3 DNA is TGCGCCAGCAGCCTGACCTACAAGACAGGGGTTGGTAGTGGCTACACCTTC. This chain connects TRBV4-1 to TRBJ1-2; 8 nucleotides align to TRBD1. The V gene end was trimmed by 4 bases and the J gene end by 7 bases; junction bases not matched to a gene: 17. Germline V gene sequence: CDR1 MGHRA, CDR2 YSYEKL. The CDR3 extends over 17 amino acids.

The genes are TRBV6-1 and TRBJ1-6; the D is unclear. In germline, CDR1 is MNHNS, CDR2 SASEGT. The V end lost 2 bases, the J end lost 0 bases, and 5 bases lay between the germline ends. This CDR3 contains 15 residues. CDR3 protein: CASSEIGSYNSPLHF. The CDR3 coding sequence is TGTGCCAGCAGTGAAATCGGCTCCTATAATTCACCCCTCCACTTT.

The chain uses TRBV30 and TRBJ1-1, with D maybe TRBD1 (6 bases). Germline CDR1 reads GTSNPN; CDR2 reads SVGIG (reference sequence). Trimming stripped 4 bases from V and 4 bases from J, with 13 bases between. The CDR3 sequence is 13 residues long. The DNA of the CDR3 is TGTGCCTGGAACTTCCGCAGGGGCACTGAAGCTTTCTTT. It codes for CAWNFRRGTEAFF.

This sequence joins TRBV9 and TRBJ2-3; the D gene is possibly TRBD2 (5 bases). This CDR3 comprises 13 residues. V shed 4 bases and J shed 5 bases, with 11 bases lying between them. From germline, CDR1 is SGDLS and CDR2 YYNGEE. CDR3 loop: CASSPGGIDTQYF. The CDR3 DNA reads TGTGCCAGCAGCCCCGGAGGCATAGATACGCAGTATTTT.

This chain links TRBV5-1 with TRBJ1-1; weak D call: TRBD1 (6 bases). Germline values: CDR1 SGHRS, CDR2 YFSETQ. This CDR3 region has 14 residues. The V end was cut by 2 bases, the J end by 1 base, with 9 bases between. As DNA, the CDR3 is TGCGCCAGCAGCTTCCAGGGGTCGAACACTGAAGCTTTCTTT. This sequence encodes CASSFQGSNTEAFF.

J is TRBJ1-5 and V is TRBV7-2; 10 bases fit TRBD1. The CDR3 spans 15 residues. Germline lookup yields CDR1 SGHTA and CDR2 FQGNSA. Losses at the gene ends were 6 bases for V and 1 base for J; bases not matched to a gene: 3. The CDR3 loop reads CASSRDRGSNQPQHF. The CDR3 coding sequence is TGTGCCAGCAGTCGGGACAGGGGAAGCAATCAGCCCCAGCATTTT.

The V gene is TRBV19, the J gene TRBJ1-1; no reliable D call. Germline CDR1 and CDR2: LNHDA and SQIVND (reference sequence). V lost 7 bases to trimming and J lost 4 bases, with 16 bases between them. The CDR3 consists of 14 residues. The CDR3 sequence is CASTPGLAFTEAFF. The CDR3 region has the DNA TGTGCCAGTACCCCAGGTCTCGCCTTCACTGAAGCTTTCTTT. Supplemented by reference TRBV19 and TRBJ1-1, the full variable domain reads DGGITQSPKYLFRKEGQNVTLSCEQNLNHDAMYWYRQDPGQGLRLIYYSQIVNDFQKGDIAEGYSVSREKKESFPLTVTSAQKNPTAFYLCASTPGLAFTEAFFGQGTRLTVV.

This sequence joins TRBV5-1 and TRBJ1-2; 9 nucleotides line up with TRBD1. The CDR3 sequence is 16 residues long. Germline V gene data show CDR1 as SGHRS and CDR2 as YFSETQ. The V segment lost 3 bases and the J segment 4 bases; nucleotides outside the gene matches: 10. The CDR3 loop reads CASSSGTGGGGYGYTF. The DNA for the CDR3 is TGCGCCAGCAGCTCAGGTACAGGGGGCGGCGGCTATGGCTACACCTTC.